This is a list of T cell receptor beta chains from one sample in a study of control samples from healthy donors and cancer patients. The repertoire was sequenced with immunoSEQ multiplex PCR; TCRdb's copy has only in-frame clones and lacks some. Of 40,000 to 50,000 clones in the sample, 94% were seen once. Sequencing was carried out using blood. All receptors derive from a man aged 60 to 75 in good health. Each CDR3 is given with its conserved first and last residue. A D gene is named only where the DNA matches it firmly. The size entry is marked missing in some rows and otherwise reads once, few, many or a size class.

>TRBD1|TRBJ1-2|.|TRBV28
TGTGCCAGCAGTTCATTCCGGACAGGGTTTGACTATGGCTACACCTTC
CASSSFRTGFDYGYTF
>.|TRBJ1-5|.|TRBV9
TGTGCCAGCAGCGTGGCGGGGATGACCAATCAGCCCCAGCATTTT
CASSVAGMTNQPQHF
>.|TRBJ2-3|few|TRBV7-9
TGTGCCAGCAGCTTCACGGGAACAGATACGCAGTATTTT
CASSFTGTDTQYF
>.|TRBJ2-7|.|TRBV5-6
TGTGCCAGCAGCTTGGTGCCAGAAAGCGAGCAGTACTTC
CASSLVPESEQYF
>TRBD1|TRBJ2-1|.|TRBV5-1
TGCGCCAGCAACCGGGACAGCCCATTAGATGAGCAGTTCTTC
CASNRDSPLDEQFF
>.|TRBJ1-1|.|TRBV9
TGTGCCAGCAGCGTAGAAGGGGTAAGTGAAGCTTTCTTT
CASSVEGVSEAFF
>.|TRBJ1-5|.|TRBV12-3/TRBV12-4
TGTGCCAGCACCTTGACAGGCGACCAGCCCCAGCATTTT
CASTLTGDQPQHF
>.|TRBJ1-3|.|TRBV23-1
TGCGCCAGCAGTCAATGTGGAAACACCATATATTTT
CASSQCGNTIYF
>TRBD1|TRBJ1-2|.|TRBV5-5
TGTGCCAGCAGCTTCGACAGGGACTATGGCTACACCTTC
CASSFDRDYGYTF
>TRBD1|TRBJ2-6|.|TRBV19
TGTGCCAGTAGTGCCTTAAGAACAGGGGCTGGGGCCAACGTCCTGACTTTC
CASSALRTGAGANVLTF
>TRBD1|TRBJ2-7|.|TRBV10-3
TGTGCCATTGGAGGACAGGGGGGGTACGAGCAGTACTTC
CAIGGQGGYEQYF
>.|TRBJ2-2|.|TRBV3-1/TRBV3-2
TGTGCCAGCAGCCAAGGGCTCAGGGCCAATCGCCGGGAGCTGTTTTTT
CASSQGLRANRRELFF
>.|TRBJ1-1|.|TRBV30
TGTGCCTGGAGTGTAGGGCTTAACACTGAAGCTTTCTTT
CAWSVGLNTEAFF
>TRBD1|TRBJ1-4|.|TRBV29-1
TGCAGCGTTAGACCGGGACAGGGGGTTGAAAAACTGTTTTTT
CSVRPGQGVEKLFF
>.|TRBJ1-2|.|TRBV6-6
TGTGCCAGCACGCGCATTCGCTATGGCTACACCTTC
CASTRIRYGYTF
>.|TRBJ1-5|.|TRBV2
TGTGCCAGCAGTGAAGATCTCAATCAGCCCCAGCATTTT
CASSEDLNQPQHF
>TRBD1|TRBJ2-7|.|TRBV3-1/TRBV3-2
TGTGCCAGCAGCCGAGGGTTGACAGGGGGGAGGTACGAGCAGTACTTC
CASSRGLTGGRYEQYF
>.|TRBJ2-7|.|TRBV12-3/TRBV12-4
TGTGCCAGCACCCCAAACTCCTACGAGCAGTACTTC
CASTPNSYEQYF
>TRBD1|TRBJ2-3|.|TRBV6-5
TGTGCCAGCAGCACCGGGACAGGGGCCTTAGATACGCAGTATTTT
CASSTGTGALDTQYF
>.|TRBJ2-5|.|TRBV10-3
TGTGCCATCAGGCCTGACAAGACCCAAGAGACCCAGTACTTC
CAIRPDKTQETQYF
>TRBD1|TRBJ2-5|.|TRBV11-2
TGTGCCAGCAGCCAATTGGGGACAGGGAAAGAGACCCAGTACTTC
CASSQLGTGKETQYF
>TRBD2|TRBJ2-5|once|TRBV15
TGTGCCACCAGCAGAGGCGGGAGGGCCTATGAGACCCAGTACTTC
CATSRGGRAYETQYF
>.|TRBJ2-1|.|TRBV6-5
TGTGCCAGCAGTTACTCTAGTGGGCAGTATTACAGTGAGCAGTTCTTC
CASSYSSGQYYSEQFF
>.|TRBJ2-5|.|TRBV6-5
TGTGCCAGCAGTTACTCGAGGGATACCCAGTACTTC
CASSYSRDTQYF
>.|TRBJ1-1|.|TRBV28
TGTGCCAGCAGTTTAAGGTTAAGGCCAAACACTGAAGCTTTCTTT
CASSLRLRPNTEAFF
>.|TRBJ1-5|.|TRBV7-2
TGTGCCAGCAGCCGGATGGCAGGCAGCAATCAGCCCCAGCATTTT
CASSRMAGSNQPQHF
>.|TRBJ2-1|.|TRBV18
TGTGCCAGCTCACCACTCTCCCGGAGCAATGAGCAGTTCTTC
CASSPLSRSNEQFF
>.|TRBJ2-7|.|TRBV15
TGTGCCACCAGCAGAGGTTCCACTGAAGGCTCCTACGAGCAGTACTTC
CATSRGSTEGSYEQYF
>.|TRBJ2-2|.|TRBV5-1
TGCGCCAGCAGCCGCAATCGGGGAACCGGGGAGCTGTTTTTT
CASSRNRGTGELFF
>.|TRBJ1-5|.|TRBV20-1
TGCAGTGCTAGTACTTGGGAAGGGGATCAGCCCCAGCATTTT
CSASTWEGDQPQHF
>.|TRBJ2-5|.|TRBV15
TGTGCCACCAGCAGTTCGGGGCAGGGCCAAGAGACCCAGTACTTC
CATSSSGQGQETQYF
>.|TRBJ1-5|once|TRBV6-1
TGTGCCAGCAGTGAAGACAGCCGCGGGAATCAGCCCCAGCATTTT
CASSEDSRGNQPQHF
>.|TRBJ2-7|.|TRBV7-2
TGTGCCAGCAGCCTCGGTTTCCACGAGCAGTACTTC
CASSLGFHEQYF
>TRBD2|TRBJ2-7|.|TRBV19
TGTGCCAGTAGACAAGCTAGCGGGAGACGATACTTC
CASRQASGRRYF
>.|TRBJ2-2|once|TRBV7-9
TGTGCCAGCAGCTTATATAGCGGTTACACCGGGGAGCTGTTTTTT
CASSLYSGYTGELFF
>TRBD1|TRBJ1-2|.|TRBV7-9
TGTGCCAGCAGCTTAGAACAGGGGGCTGGAGGCTACACCTTC
CASSLEQGAGGYTF
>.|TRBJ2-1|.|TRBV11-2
TGTGCCAGCAGCTTAGGGACTTATCACAATGAGCAGTTCTTC
CASSLGTYHNEQFF
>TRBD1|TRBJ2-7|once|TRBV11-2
TGTGCCACCCGAGGACAGGGAGTAAACGAGCAGTACTTC
CATRGQGVNEQYF